This T cell receptor beta chain was captured in a study of control samples from healthy donors and cancer patients. Profiled with immunoSEQ multiplex PCR; TCRdb holds only in-frame clones, not every one. The sample holds 150,000 to 200,000 clones, almost 90% seen once. This CDR3 is 15 amino acids long. Losses at the gene ends were 4 bases for V and 6 bases for J; bases not matched to a gene: 8. CDR1 and CDR2 (germline): SGHRS, YFSETQ. This chain links TRBV5-1 with TRBJ1-4; 8 bases align to TRBD1. The sequenced material came from blood. The TCR sequence derives from a man between 18 and 29 years old in good health. In nucleotides, the CDR3 is TGCGCCAGCAGCGATGGACAGGGAAGGGATGAAAAACTGTTTTTT. Encoded protein: CASSDGQGRDEKLFF. The full variable domain, its missing parts supplied by reference TRBV5-1 and TRBJ1-4, is KAGVTQTPRYLIKTRGQQVTLSCSPISGHRSVSWYQQTPGQGLQFLFEYFSETQRNKGNFPGRFSGRQFSNSRSEMNVSTLELGDSALYLCASSDGQGRDEKLFFGSGTQLSVL.